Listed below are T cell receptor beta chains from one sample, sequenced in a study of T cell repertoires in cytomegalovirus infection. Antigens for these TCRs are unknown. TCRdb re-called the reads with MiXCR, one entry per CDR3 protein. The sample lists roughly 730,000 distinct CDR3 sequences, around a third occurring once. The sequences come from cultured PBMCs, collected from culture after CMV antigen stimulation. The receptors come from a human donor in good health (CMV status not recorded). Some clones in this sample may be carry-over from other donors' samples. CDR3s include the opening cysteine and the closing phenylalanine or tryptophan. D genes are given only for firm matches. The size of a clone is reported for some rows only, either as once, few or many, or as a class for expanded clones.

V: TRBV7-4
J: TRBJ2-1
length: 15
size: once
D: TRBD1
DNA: TGTGCCAGCAGCCAATTGGGACAGGGAGGGGATGAGCAGTTCTTC
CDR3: CASSQLGQGGDEQFF

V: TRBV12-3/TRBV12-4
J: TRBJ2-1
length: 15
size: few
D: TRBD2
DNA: TGTGCCAGCAGTTTATCCCGACTAGCGAACGTTGAGCAGTTCTTC
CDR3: CASSLSRLANVEQFF

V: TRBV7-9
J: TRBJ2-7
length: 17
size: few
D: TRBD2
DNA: TGTGCCAGCAGCCCCAAAGGCGGGAGGGACCAATCCTACGAGCAGTACTTC
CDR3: CASSPKGGRDQSYEQYF

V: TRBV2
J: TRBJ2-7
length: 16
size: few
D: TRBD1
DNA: TGTGCCAGCAGTGCATCCGGGACAGGGGCGTACTACGAGCAGTACTTC
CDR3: CASSASGTGAYYEQYF

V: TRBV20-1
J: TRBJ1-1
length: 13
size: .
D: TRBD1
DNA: TGCAGTGCTACTGGACAGGGGAACACTGAAGCTTTCTTT
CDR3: CSATGQGNTEAFF

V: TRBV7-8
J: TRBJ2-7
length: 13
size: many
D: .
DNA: TGTGCCAGCAGCTCAAGGACGGCCCACGAGCAGTACTTC
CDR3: CASSSRTAHEQYF

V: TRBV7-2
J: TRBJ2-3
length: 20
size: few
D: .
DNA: TGTGCCAGCAGCTTAGCGCATAAGGGCCGCGGGTTGCTCAGCGTAGATACGCAGTATTTT
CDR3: CASSLAHKGRGLLSVDTQYF

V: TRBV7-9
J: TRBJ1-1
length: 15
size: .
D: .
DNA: TGTGCCAGCAGCTTAATTATCGTGAGTGCCGCTGAAGCTTTCTTT
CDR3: CASSLIIVSAAEAFF

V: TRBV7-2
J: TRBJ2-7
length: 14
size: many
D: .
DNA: TGTGCCAGCAGCCTCTACCAGGGAACCTACGAGCAGTACTTC
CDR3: CASSLYQGTYEQYF

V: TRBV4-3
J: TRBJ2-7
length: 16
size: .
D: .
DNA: TGCGCCAGCAGCCAAGTAGGCGGGCGAAGCTCCTACGAGCAGTACTTC
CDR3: CASSQVGGRSSYEQYF

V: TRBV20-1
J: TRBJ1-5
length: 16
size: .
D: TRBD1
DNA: TGCAGTGCTAGAGTCCCCGGGACAGTTAGCAATCAGCCCCAGCATTTT
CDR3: CSARVPGTVSNQPQHF

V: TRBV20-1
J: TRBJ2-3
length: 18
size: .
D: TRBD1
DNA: TGCAGTGCTAGAGATGAAAGAAGACAGGGAAAAAGCACAGATACGCAGTATTTT
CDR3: CSARDERRQGKSTDTQYF

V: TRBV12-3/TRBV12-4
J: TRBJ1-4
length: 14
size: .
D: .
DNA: TGTGCCAGCAGTTTCTTTTCAACTAATGAAAAACTGTTTTTT
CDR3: CASSFFSTNEKLFF

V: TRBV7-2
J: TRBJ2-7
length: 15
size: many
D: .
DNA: TGTGCCAGCAGTTTCGGACTCACTACCCCCGGCGAGCAGTACTTC
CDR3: CASSFGLTTPGEQYF